This T cell receptor beta chain was recovered during a study of neurological immune-mediated disorders. Study-wide results and caveats: Private repertoires in all groups were suggested, as expanded clones shared no CDR3 amino acid sequences across subjects. Grouping of repertoires by phylogeny put those of 18 of 34 multiple sclerosis patients into a single related-CDR3 cluster, a possible signature.

Deletions cut 6 bases from V and 4 bases from J, with 18 bases between. The CDR3 totals 15 residues. The germline gives CDR1 MNHEY, CDR2 SVGAGI. In its sample, this clonotype was seen many times. As yet, its antigen is unknown. 5'RACE with 10-nucleotide random UMIs generated the cDNA. TCRdb passed the 5' RACE reads through MiXCR, listing each CDR3 protein once. The data contain 30,000 to 40,000 distinct CDR3 sequences, 3% to 4% of them singletons. The sample comprised PBMCs. This TCR came from a man aged 30 to 39 with multiple sclerosis. The V gene is TRBV6-5, the J gene TRBJ1-1; D is unresolved. CDR3 protein: CASSPPGGPGTEAFF. The CDR3 coding sequence is TGTGCCAGCAGCCCTCCGGGAGGTCCGGGCACTGAAGCTTTCTTT.